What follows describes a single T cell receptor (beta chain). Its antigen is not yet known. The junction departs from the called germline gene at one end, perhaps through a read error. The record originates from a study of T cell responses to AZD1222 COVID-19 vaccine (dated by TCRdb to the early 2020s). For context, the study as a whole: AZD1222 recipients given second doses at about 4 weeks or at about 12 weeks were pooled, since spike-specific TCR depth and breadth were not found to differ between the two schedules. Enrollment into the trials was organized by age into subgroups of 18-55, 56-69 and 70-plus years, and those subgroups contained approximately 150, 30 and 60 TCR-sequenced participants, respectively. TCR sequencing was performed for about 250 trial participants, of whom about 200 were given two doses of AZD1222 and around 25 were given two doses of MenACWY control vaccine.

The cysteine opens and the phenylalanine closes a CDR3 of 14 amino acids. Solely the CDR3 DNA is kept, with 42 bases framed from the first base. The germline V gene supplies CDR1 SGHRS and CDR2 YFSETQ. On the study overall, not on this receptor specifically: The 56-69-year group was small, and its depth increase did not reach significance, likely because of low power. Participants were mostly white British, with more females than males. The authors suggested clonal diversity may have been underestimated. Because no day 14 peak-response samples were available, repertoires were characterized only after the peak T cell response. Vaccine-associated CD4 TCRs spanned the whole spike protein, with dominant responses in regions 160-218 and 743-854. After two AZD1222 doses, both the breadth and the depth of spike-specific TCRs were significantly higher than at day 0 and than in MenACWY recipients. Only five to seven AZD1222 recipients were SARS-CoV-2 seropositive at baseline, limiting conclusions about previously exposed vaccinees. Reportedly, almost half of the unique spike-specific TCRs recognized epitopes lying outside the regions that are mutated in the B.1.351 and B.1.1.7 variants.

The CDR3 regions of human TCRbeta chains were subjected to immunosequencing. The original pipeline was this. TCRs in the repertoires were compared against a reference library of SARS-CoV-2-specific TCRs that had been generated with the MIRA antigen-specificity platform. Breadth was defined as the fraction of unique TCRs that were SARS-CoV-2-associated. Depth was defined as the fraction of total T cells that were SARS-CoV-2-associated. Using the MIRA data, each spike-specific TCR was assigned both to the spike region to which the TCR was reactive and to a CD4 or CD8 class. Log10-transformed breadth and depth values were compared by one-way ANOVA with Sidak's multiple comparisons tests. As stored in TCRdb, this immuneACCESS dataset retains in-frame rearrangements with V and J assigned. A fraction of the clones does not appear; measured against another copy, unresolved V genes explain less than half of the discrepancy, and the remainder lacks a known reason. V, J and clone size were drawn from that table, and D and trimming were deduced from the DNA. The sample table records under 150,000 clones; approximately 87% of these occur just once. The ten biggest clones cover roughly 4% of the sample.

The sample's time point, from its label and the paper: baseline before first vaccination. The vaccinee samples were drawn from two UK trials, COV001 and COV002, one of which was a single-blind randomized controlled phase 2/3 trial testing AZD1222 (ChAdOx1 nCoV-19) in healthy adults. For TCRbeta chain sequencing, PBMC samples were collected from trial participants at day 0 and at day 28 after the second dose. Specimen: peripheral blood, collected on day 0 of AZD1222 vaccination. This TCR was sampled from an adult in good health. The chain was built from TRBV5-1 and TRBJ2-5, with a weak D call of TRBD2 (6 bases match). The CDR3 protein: CASRLEGPWETQYF. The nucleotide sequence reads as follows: TGCGCCAGCAGGTTGGAGGGGCCATGGGAGACCCAGTACTTC.